This T cell receptor (beta chain) was sequenced for a study of tumor and adjacent non-tumor tissue in lung cancer. Overall study: Histology: about a dozen adenocarcinoma, a couple of squamous cell carcinoma, 1 small cell lung cancer.

The library came from three nested PCR rounds adapted from ARM-PCR protocols. Each CDR3 protein gets one entry after TCRdb re-called the multiplex PCR reads with MiXCR. The data show approximately 70,000 distinct CDR3 sequences, 73% seen once. RNA was extracted from bulk tissue without any cell sorting. Donors were chemotherapy-naive, newly diagnosed lung cancer surgical patients in China, August–late 2014. Findings and limits, study-wide: Significantly higher TCR diversity was found in tumor than normal lung.

Germline CDR1 and CDR2: SGHDT and YYEEEE. The CDR3 covers 14 residues. Points on this clonotype: Its antigen is unidentified. The junction differs from germline at one of its ends, possibly a read error.

This sequence joins TRBV5-6 and TRBJ2-6, with D possibly matching TRBD1 (6 bases). The source of this sequence is a man aged 60 to 69 with non-small cell lung cancer. The sequencing sample was made of lung tumor tissue. Here the CDR3 reads CAGSRTAGANVLTF. The CDR3 DNA sequence: TGTGCCGGCAGTAGGACAGCTGGGGCCAACGTCCTGACTTTC. The full variable domain, its missing parts supplied by reference TRBV5-6 and TRBJ2-6, is DAGVTQSPTHLIKTRGQQVTLRCSPKSGHDTVSWYQQALGQGPQFIFQYYEEEERQRGNFPDRFSGHQFPNYSSELNVNALLLGDSALYLCAGSRTAGANVLTFGAGSRLTVL.